This T cell receptor beta chain was recovered during a study of regulatory T cells in long-lasting Graves disease. General observations from the study: Small numbers of samples may have cut accuracy. Persistent disease exhibited a predilection for TRBV28, TRBJ1-2 and TRBJ2-5.

CDR3 length: 14 residues. The ends lost 5 bases at V and 7 bases at J; junction bases unmatched: 8. Time point: persistent/refractory GD, antithyroid drugs over 5 years with positive TRAb. Generation of the TCR library employed RNA extracted from PBMCs. Concerning this clonotype: Its specificity is unknown.

In building TCR beta libraries, iRepertoire HTBI primers were used together with Arm-PCR of CDR3 regions. As handled by the study authors: Spanning all samples, the identified segments comprised around 62 TRBV and approximately 15 TRBJ. TCRdb ran MiXCR on the multiplex PCR reads and lists one entry per CDR3 protein. The V and J calls and clone size come from TCRdb's table, not from the authors' own analysis. Of about 470,000 distinct CDR3 sequences in the sample, less than 25% were seen once. Sequences were derived from peripheral blood mononuclear cells (PBMCs), sampled when the disease was refractory, from a patient treated with antithyroid drugs. The receptor was derived from a female donor with Graves disease. V and J are TRBV12-3 or TRBV12-4 and TRBJ2-7; 10 bases line up with TRBD2. CDR3 DNA sequence: TGTGCCAGCAGTCCCATAGCGGGAGGAGTGGAGCAGTACTTC. Translation gives CASSPIAGGVEQYF.